This TCR beta chain is from a study of blood T cell repertoires in COVID-19. Sequenced by immunoSEQ multiplex PCR; TCRdb stores in-frame clones only, minus some. This table has approximately 220,000 clones, approximately 80% appearing once. Germline CDR1 is SGDLS and CDR2 is YYNGEE. The V gene lost 4 bases and the J gene lost 1 base, with 11 bases spanning the gap. CDR3 size: 14 residues. V gene TRBV9 combines with J gene TRBJ1-1; D ambiguous. This TCR was sampled from a woman older than 75 with acute or convalescent COVID-19. The specimen sequenced was peripheral blood. CDR3 nucleotide sequence: TGTGCCAGCAGCCCGCTGGTCGGGAACACTGAAGCTTTCTTT. As protein: CASSPLVGNTEAFF.